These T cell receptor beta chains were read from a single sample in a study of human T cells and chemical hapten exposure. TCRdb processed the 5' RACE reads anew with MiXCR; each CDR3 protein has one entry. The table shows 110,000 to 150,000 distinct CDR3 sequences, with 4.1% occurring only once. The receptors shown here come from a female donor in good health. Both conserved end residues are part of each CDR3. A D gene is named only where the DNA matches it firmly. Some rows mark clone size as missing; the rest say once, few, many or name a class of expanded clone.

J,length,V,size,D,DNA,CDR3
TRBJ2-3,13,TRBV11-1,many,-,TGTGCCAGCAGTAACAGAGCCACAGATACGCAGTATTTT,CASSNRATDTQYF
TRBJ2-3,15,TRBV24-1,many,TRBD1,TGTGCCACCGGTGGAAGGGACAGGGCCACAGATACGCAGTATTTT,CATGGRDRATDTQYF
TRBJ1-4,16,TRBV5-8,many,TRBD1,TGTGCCAGCATCGAAATCCGGGACAGGGCTAACGGAAAACTGTTTTTT,CASIEIRDRANGKLFF
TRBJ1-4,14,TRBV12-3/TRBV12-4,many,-,TGTGCCAGCAGTTACTGGGACGGAAATGAAAAACTGTTTTTT,CASSYWDGNEKLFF
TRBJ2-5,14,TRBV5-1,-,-,TGCGCCAGCAGCTGGAGTACGGGGGCTGAGACCCAGTACTTC,CASSWSTGAETQYF
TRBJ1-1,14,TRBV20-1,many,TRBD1,TGCAGTGCTAGCCGCGGGACAGGTTTCACTGAAGCTTTCTTT,CSASRGTGFTEAFF
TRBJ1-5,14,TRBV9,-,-,TGTGCCAGCAACAAGGGCTCGGGCAATCAGCCCCAGCATTTT,CASNKGSGNQPQHF
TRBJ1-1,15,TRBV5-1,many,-,TGCGCCAGCAGCTTGGGAGCTACCTCTCACACTGAAGCTTTCTTT,CASSLGATSHTEAFF
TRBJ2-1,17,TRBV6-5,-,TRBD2,TGTGCCAGCAGTTACTGGATGGGCGGGGGAAGTCGCAATGAGCAGTTCTTC,CASSYWMGGGSRNEQFF
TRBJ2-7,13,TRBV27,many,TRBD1,TGTGCCAGCAGTTATCAGACAGGGGGCGAGCAGTACTTC,CASSYQTGGEQYF
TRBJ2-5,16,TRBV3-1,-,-,TGTGCCAGCAGCCAAGAAACAAGACGGTGCAGAGAGACCCAGTACTTC,CASSQETRRCRETQYF
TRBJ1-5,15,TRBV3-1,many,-,TGTGCCAGCAGCCAAGAAGGAAGGGGTTATCAGCCCCAGCATTTT,CASSQEGRGYQPQHF
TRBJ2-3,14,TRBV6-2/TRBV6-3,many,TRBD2,TGTGCCAGCAGTTATGGGCTAGCGGGGGTTACGCAGTATTTT,CASSYGLAGVTQYF
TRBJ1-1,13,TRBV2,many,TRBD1,TGTGCCAGCAGCTGGACAGGGCGGTTGGAAGCTTTCTTT,CASSWTGRLEAFF
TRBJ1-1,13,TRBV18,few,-,TGTGCCAGCTCACTTGATTCAACATCCGAAGCTTTCTTT,CASSLDSTSEAFF
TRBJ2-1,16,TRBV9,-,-,TGTGCCAGCAGCGTAGAGTCCCCGCCGGCCTACAATGAGCAGTTCTTC,CASSVESPPAYNEQFF
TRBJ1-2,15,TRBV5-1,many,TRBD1,TGCGCCAGCAGCTTGGGGCAGGGGGCTCTCAATGGCTACACCTTC,CASSLGQGALNGYTF
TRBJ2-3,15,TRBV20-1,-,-,TGCAGTGCTAGAGATCGGGGAGCGGCCACAGATACGCAGTATTTT,CSARDRGAATDTQYF
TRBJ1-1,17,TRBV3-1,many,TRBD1,TGTGCCAGCAGGCAGGGGGGGAATTTGGGGATGAACACTGAAGCTTTCTTT,CASRQGGNLGMNTEAFF
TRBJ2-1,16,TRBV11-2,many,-,TGTGCCAGCAGCTTAGGTACGGGAAGCTCCTACAATGAGCAGTTCTTC,CASSLGTGSSYNEQFF
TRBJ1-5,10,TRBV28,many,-,TGTGCCAGCAGTTTCGAGGGCCAGCATTTT,CASSFEGQHF
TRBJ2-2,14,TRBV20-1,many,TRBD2,TGCAGTGCTAGTGTTCCCGGGACTAGTAGGGAGCTGTTTTTT,CSASVPGTSRELFF
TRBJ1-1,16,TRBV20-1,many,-,TGCAGTGCTAGAGAAGTAAGGTTACCGCTGAACACTGAAGCTTTCTTT,CSAREVRLPLNTEAFF
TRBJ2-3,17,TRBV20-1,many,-,TGCAGTGCTAGAGCTCCTATCCTAGGAACTAGCACAGATACGCAGTATTTT,CSARAPILGTSTDTQYF
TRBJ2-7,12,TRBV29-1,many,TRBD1,TGCAGCGTTGGCGGACAGGGGTACGAGCAGTACTTC,CSVGGQGYEQYF
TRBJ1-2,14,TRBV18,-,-,TGTGCCAGCTCCCCGTTGAGCCGAAACTATGGCTACACCTTC,CASSPLSRNYGYTF
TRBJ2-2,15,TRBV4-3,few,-,TGCGCCAGCAGCCAGGGCCCAGGGGAGCCCGGGGAGCTGTTTTTT,CASSQGPGEPGELFF
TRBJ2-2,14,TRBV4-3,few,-,TGCGCCAGCAGCCCGGCTAAATACACCGGGGAGCTGTTTTTT,CASSPAKYTGELFF
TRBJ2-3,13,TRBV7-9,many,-,TGTGCCAGCAGCTTCGCTAGCACAGATACGCAGTATTTT,CASSFASTDTQYF
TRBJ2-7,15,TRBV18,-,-,TGTGCCAGCTCACCACGTCGCAGTGATCTCTACGAGCAGTACTTC,CASSPRRSDLYEQYF
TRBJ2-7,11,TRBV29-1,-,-,TGCAGCGTTGTCCTCACCTACGAGCAGTACTTC,CSVVLTYEQYF
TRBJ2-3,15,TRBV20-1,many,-,TGCAGTGCTAAAAGACACTACCGGAGCACAGATACGCAGTATTTT,CSAKRHYRSTDTQYF
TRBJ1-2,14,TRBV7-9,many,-,TGTGCCAGCAGCTTAGTTGCGGGGGTCGCTGGCTACACCTTC,CASSLVAGVAGYTF
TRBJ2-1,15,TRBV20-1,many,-,TGCAGTGCCCACACCACTACGCTCCTCGGGTATGAGCAGTTCTTC,CSAHTTTLLGYEQFF
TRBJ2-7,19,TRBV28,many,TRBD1,TGTGCCAGCAGCCCTTCGGTGGGACAGGGGGCTTTGATGGGCTACGAGCAGTACTTC,CASSPSVGQGALMGYEQYF
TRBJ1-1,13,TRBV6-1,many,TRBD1,TGTGCCAGCAGTCTAGGACAGGGGGGACAAGCTTTCTTT,CASSLGQGGQAFF
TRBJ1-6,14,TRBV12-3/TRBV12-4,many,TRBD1,TGTGCCAGCAGCTCGGGACAGAGTAATTCACCCCTCCACTTT,CASSSGQSNSPLHF
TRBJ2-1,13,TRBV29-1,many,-,TGCAGCGTTAGTGGACTAAGAAGCAATGAGCAGTTCTTC,CSVSGLRSNEQFF
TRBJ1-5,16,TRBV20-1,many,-,TGCAGTGCTAGAGATCGGCCCATCTATAGCAATCAGCCCCAGCATTTT,CSARDRPIYSNQPQHF
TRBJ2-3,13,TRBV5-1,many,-,TGCGCCAGCAGGGCTAGCCTCACAGATACGCAGTATTTT,CASRASLTDTQYF
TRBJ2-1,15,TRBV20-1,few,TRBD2,TGCAGTGCTTCCCGACTAGCCGTCACCCGGAATGAGCAGTTCTTC,CSASRLAVTRNEQFF
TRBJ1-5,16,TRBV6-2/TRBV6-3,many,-,TGTGCCAGCATTAACAAGACAAAACAGCGCAATCAGCCCCAGCATTTT,CASINKTKQRNQPQHF
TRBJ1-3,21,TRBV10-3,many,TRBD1,TGTGCCATCAGTGACCCGGCGACCGGGACAGGGCTGCCCGGCTCTGGAAACACCATATATTTT,CAISDPATGTGLPGSGNTIYF
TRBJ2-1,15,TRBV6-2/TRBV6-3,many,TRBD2,TGTGCCAGCAGTCAAAGCGGGGGCCTGTCTAATGAGCAGTTCTTC,CASSQSGGLSNEQFF
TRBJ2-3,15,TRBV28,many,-,TGTGCCAGCAGAAACACGGCCCCGGCCGCAGATACGCAGTATTTT,CASRNTAPAADTQYF
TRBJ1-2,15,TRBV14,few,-,TGTGCCAGCAGCCCCGGGGGACGGGGGGACTATGGCTACACCTTC,CASSPGGRGDYGYTF
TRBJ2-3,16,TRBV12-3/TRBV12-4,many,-,TGTGCCAGCAGCCGTACCTACCTAGGTAGCACAGATACGCAGTATTTT,CASSRTYLGSTDTQYF
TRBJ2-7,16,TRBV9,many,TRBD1,TGTGCCAGCAGCGTCCGACAGGGGGCGATTCCTTACGAGCAGTACTTC,CASSVRQGAIPYEQYF
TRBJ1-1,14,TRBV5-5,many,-,TGTGCCAGCAGCCCCCCCGACCGACCCGCTGAAGCTTTCTTT,CASSPPDRPAEAFF
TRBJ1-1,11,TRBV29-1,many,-,TGCAGCGTTGAAGAGAACACTGAAGCTTTCTTT,CSVEENTEAFF
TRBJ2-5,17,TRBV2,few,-,TGTGCCAGTAAAAATGGGTTTGGGACTCCGAGCGGAGAGACCCAGTACTTC,CASKNGFGTPSGETQYF
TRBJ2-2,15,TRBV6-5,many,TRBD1,TGTGCCAGCAGTTATCAGGGGGCGACCATCGGGGAGCTGTTTTTT,CASSYQGATIGELFF
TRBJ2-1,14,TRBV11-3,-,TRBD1,TGTGCCAGCAGCCCCCCAGGGGGATACAATGAGCAGTTCTTC,CASSPPGGYNEQFF
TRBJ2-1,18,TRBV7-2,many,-,TGTGCCAGCAGCTTATTCACCCCGGACATTCGGTCCTACAATGAGCAGTTCTTC,CASSLFTPDIRSYNEQFF
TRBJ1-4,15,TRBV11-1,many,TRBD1,TGTGCCAGCAGCATCCACACGACAGGGAATGAAAAACTGTTTTTT,CASSIHTTGNEKLFF
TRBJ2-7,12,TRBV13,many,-,TGTGCCAGCAGCCCGGATCGCTACGAGCAGTACTTC,CASSPDRYEQYF